The present entry profiles one T cell receptor beta chain with its context. As yet, its antigen is unknown. CDR3 length equals 14 residues. CDR1 and CDR2 (germline): DFQATT, SNEGSKA (reference sequence). The J segment lost 2 bases and the V segment lost 5 bases, leaving 7 bases of the junction unmatched. It was 5'RACE with constant-segment primers that produced the TCR alpha and TCR beta cDNA libraries, which carried sample barcodes and UMIs. One entry per CDR3 protein results from TCRdb running MiXCR on the 5' RACE reads. The table has 100,000 to 150,000 distinct CDR3 sequences, 15% to 20% seen once. The entry originates in a study of T-cell memory formation after mild COVID-19. Study-wide context: Each donor largely had its own TCR clusters.

Study outcomes and limitations: Some responding clones appeared in pre-infection memory, suggesting cross-reactive memory joined.

This rearrangement joins TRBV20-1 to TRBJ2-5; 8 bases fit TRBD2. The TCR was taken from a man aged 18 to 29 who had mild COVID-19 (a few samples of this study predate the infection). Cell type and time point are not known. Sequencing input: PBMCs or a T cell subset sorted from them (not recorded which). CDR3 in amino acids: CSAPLAGPQETQYF. CDR3 sequence (DNA): TGCAGTGCTCCGTTAGCGGGGCCGCAAGAGACCCAGTACTTC.